This T cell receptor (beta chain) derives from a study of human T cells and chemical hapten exposure (dated by TCRdb to the early 2020s). Notes on the research overall: The libraries were sequenced as a pool, and the TCR yield per sample differed mostly because of small variations in library volumes within the pool. For every blood RNA sample, sequencing covered both the TCR alpha and TCR beta chains. The study tracked peripheral blood TCR repertoire changes in vivo during primary and secondary sensitization to the hapten diphenylcyclopropenone (DPC) in alopecia patients.

Library preparation used 5' RACE. Sequenced on an Illumina MiSeq. During library preparation, unique molecular identifiers were attached to individual cDNA molecules so that TCRs could be counted quantitatively and reproducibly. The authors' analysis ran thus. A median of roughly 100,000 TCRs per sample was observed, with a range of about 20,000 to 750,000. V, J and CDR3 annotation of the TCR reads was carried out using the Decombinator software suite. For the PS versus PT1 abundance plots, all samples were subsampled to the same number of TCRs (28,000). Expanded TCRs were defined as absent before sensitization and observed at least eight times at the 2-week time point. Using fastp at Q25 and MiXCR, TCRdb reprocessed the public reads and kept productive beta chains. Each record represents a unique CDR3 protein, reported with the most common genes and DNA among its rows. These V and J calls derive from TCRdb rather than the authors' analysis. This sample comprises some 78,000 distinct CDR3 sequences, about 8% of them detected only once. Of the sample, 2% to 2.5% is held by the ten largest clones.

Total RNA was extracted from unfractionated whole blood that had been collected in Tempus Blood RNA tubes. Five or six healthy volunteers served as TCR sequencing controls and were bled at day 0, 2 weeks and 6 weeks. The CDR3 numbers 15 residues from cysteine through phenylalanine. Just CDR3 DNA is preserved here, 45 bases in frame from base 1. V is shortened by 0 bases, J by 4 bases, and the region joining them spans 10 bases. Via the germline V gene, CDR1 is SGHRS and CDR2 YFSETQ. Study-wide findings and limitations: After repeated subsampling, changes were observed in the strength of the expansion versus patch-test correlation and in the threshold at which the correlation became significant. The number of TCRs above 1 in 1000 frequency did not change with DPC sensitization; there was no evidence of global repertoire structure alterations.

This clonotype appeared many times. The antigen it binds to is not known. No much larger clone exists at a distance of one base, and base qualities are not known. The TCR comes from a male donor in good health. The chain joins TRBV5-1 to TRBJ2-2, with no D gene named confidently. The nucleotides read TGCGCCAGCAGCTTGGGCTCCTTGCCCACCGGGGAGCTGTTTTTT. The resulting protein is CASSLGSLPTGELFF.